The TCR beta chain under discussion was sequenced for a study of T cells in Graves' hyperthyroidism and ophthalmopathy. The germline V gene has CDR1 SNHLY and CDR2 FYNNEI. The CDR3 is 16 residues long. Trimming took off 5 bases at V and 10 bases at J, with 21 bases between the two ends. TCR beta CDR3 sequences were amplified from RNA transcripts. First-round RT-PCR targeting the TCR CDR3 was performed with the HTBI primer set. TCRdb ran MiXCR on the multiplex PCR reads and lists one entry per CDR3 protein. The repertoire consists of roughly 500,000 distinct CDR3 sequences, with more than 45% occurring once and the leading ten covering about 20%.

The specimen was peripheral blood or thyroid tissue (not recorded which). The clonotype was recovered from an adult woman with Graves' disease, either hyperthyroidism or ophthalmopathy (not recorded which). The rearrangement links TRBV2 to TRBJ1-6; no firm D call. The CDR3 sequence is CASSKPGDPFLSPLHF. The CDR3 DNA reads as TGTGCCAGCAGTAAACCGGGAGATCCATTTTTATCACCCCTCCACTTT.